What follows is one T cell receptor (beta chain) and its context. Its specificity is unknown. As processed by the authors: ImmunoSEQ sequences covered only the junction and lacked quality scores; filtering therefore differed. Assay: immunoSEQ multiplex PCR; the TCRdb copy retains only in-frame clones and omits some. For V, J and clone size, that table is used; D and trimming come from the DNA. This table holds 1,400,000 or so clones, just under 99% found once. This sample is drawn from a study of shared clonotypes between healthy human individuals. The study, taken as a whole, reports: Naive subsets usually exceeded memory subsets in estimated richness. Generation probability values for non-shared clonotypes were lower than those for clonotypes shared by all four donors.

Germline CDR1 is KGHSH and CDR2 is LQKENI. The CDR3 has 14 residues. V was clipped by 2 bases and J by 6 bases, with 13 bases between them. The rearrangement uses TRBV18 and TRBJ1-2; D is undetermined. The sequence was collected from a man under 40 in good health. The specimen sequenced was naive CD4+ T cells sorted from blood. Subset indicated: CD45RA+ positively selected. The CDR3 region has the DNA TGTGCCAGCTCACCAGCATCGGGGTGGGATGGCTACACCTTC. Its translation: CASSPASGWDGYTF.